These 22 T cell receptor beta chains were sequenced from one sample in a study of technical replicates of blood from a handful of donors. The table came from immunoSEQ multiplex PCR; TCRdb's copy has only in-frame clones and leaves some out. The repertoire has 60,000 to 80,000 clones, 90% to 95% of them found once; the top ten carry roughly 5%. The sequenced sample was PBMCs. These receptors were taken from a human donor in good health. Some clones in this sample may be carry-over from other donors' samples.

The V and J genes are TRBV9 and TRBJ1-6; D possibly corresponds to TRBD1 (5 bases). V lost 6 bases and J lost 7, with 20 bases in between. Germline V CDR1 and CDR2: SGDLS, YYNGEE. CDR3 length: 16 residues. This CDR3 reads CASKSGDRDKNSPLHF. Written as DNA, the CDR3 is TGTGCCAGCAAGAGCGGGGACCGGGATAAAAATTCACCCCTCCACTTT.

CDR3 region: CASSPSGGTDTQYF. The DNA for the CDR3 is TGTGCCAGCAGCCCCAGCGGGGGCACAGATACGCAGTATTTT. J is TRBJ2-3 and V is TRBV6-6, with 7 bases lining up with TRBD2. CDR1 and CDR2 (germline): MNHNY, SVGAGI (reference sequence). The trim removed 6 bases at V and 1 base at J, leaving 4 bases unmatched. The CDR3 has 14 amino acids.

The genes are TRBV4-2 and TRBJ2-6, with D uncertain. The V end lost 3 bases, the J end lost 1 base, and 10 bases lay between the germline ends. The length of the CDR3 is 16 residues. CDR1 and CDR2 from the germline V gene are LGHNA and YNFKEQ. CDR3 DNA sequence: TGTGCCAGCAGCCACTTCCGGGTATCTGGGGCCAACGTCCTGACTTTC. Protein sequence: CASSHFRVSGANVLTF.

This clone was seen a single time. This chain joins TRBV27 and TRBJ1-2, with 8 bases aligning to TRBD1. This CDR3 region has 15 residues. From germline, CDR1 is MNHEY and CDR2 SMNVEV (reference sequence). V lost 3 bases to trimming and J lost 12 bases; unmatched junction nucleotides: 15. The DNA of the CDR3 is TGTGCCAGCAGTTTTTTCCCCAATCGCGGACAGGGACACACCTTC. Encoded protein: CASSFFPNRGQGHTF.

The chain links TRBV11-2 to TRBJ2-7; D unresolved. The germline V gene encodes CDR1 SGHAT and CDR2 FQNNGV. Trimming cost V 4 bases and J 5 bases, with 15 bases left between them. The CDR3 loop spans 14 amino acids. Here the CDR3 reads CASSSRHSPDEQYF. The DNA for the CDR3 is TGTGCCAGCAGCTCCAGACACAGTCCGGACGAGCAGTACTTC.

The genes are TRBV6-5 and TRBJ2-5, with 10 positions matching TRBD2. V gave up 6 bases and J gave up 2 bases; unmatched junction bases: 3. Germline CDR1 MNHEY, CDR2 SVGAGI. The CDR3 length is 14 residues. CDR3 region: CASRKGLAQETQYF. In DNA, the CDR3 is TGTGCCAGCAGAAAGGGACTAGCGCAAGAGACCCAGTACTTC.

The rearrangement joins TRBV4-1 to TRBJ1-2, with 8 bases matching TRBD1. This CDR3 has 15 amino acids. Trimming removed 4 bases from V and 2 bases from J; junction bases left unmatched: 6. Germline CDR1 and CDR2: MGHRA and YSYEKL. The CDR3 region is CASSPPTGGNYGYTF. The CDR3 nucleotides read TGCGCCAGCAGCCCTCCCACAGGGGGAAACTATGGCTACACCTTC.

The rearrangement links TRBV7-2 to TRBJ2-1, with 8 nucleotides matching TRBD1. The length of the CDR3 is 16 residues. Germline V CDR1 and CDR2: SGHTA, FQGNSA. V lost 1 base, J lost 4 bases, and 6 bases stayed unmatched. The CDR3 here is CASSLENRGIYNEQFF. For the CDR3, the DNA is TGTGCCAGCAGCTTAGAAAACAGGGGGATATACAATGAGCAGTTCTTC.

The V gene is TRBV4-3, the J gene TRBJ2-1; a weak D match, TRBD2 (6 bases). The germline V gene has CDR1 LGHNA and CDR2 YSLEER. This CDR3 has 16 residues. The V end lost 0 bases, the J end lost 1 base, and 10 bases lay between the germline ends. The CDR3 coding sequence is TGCGCCAGCAGCCAAGATCTGGGGGGATCCTACAATGAGCAGTTCTTC. Encoded protein: CASSQDLGGSYNEQFF.

J is TRBJ2-1 and V is TRBV7-6, with 7 bases fitting TRBD1. This CDR3 region has 13 residues. Germline trimming cut 1 base from V and 7 bases from J; bases unmatched to any gene: 1. Germline-derived CDR1 and CDR2 are SGHVS and FNYEAQ. The CDR3: CASSLGDRNEQFF. In nucleotides, the CDR3 is TGTGCCAGCAGCTTAGGGGACAGAAATGAGCAGTTCTTC. The whole variable domain, remainder taken from reference TRBV7-6 and TRBJ2-1, is GAGVSQSPRYKVTKRGQDVALRCDPISGHVSLYWYRQALGQGPEFLTYFNYEAQQDKSGLPNDRFSAERPEGSISTLTIQRTEQRDSAMYRCASSLGDRNEQFFGPGTRLTVL.

The chain uses TRBV6-1 and TRBJ2-4, with D perhaps TRBD2 (5 bases). CDR3 length: 16 amino acids. With 2 bases removed from V and 0 bases from J, the gap between germline ends came to 11 bases. Germline values: CDR1 MNHNS, CDR2 SASEGT. This CDR3 is CASSEQRTLAKNIQYF. As DNA, the CDR3 is TGTGCCAGCAGTGAACAGCGGACTCTAGCCAAAAACATTCAGTACTTC.

This chain uses TRBV5-1 with TRBJ2-7; 7 nucleotides line up with TRBD2. This CDR3 contains 15 residues. Germline V gene lookup returns CDR1 SGHRS and CDR2 YFSETQ. Trimming removed 1 base from V and 0 bases from J; junction bases left unmatched: 4. The CDR3 is CASSLWSGASYEQYF. The CDR3 DNA reads as TGCGCCAGCAGCTTGTGGAGCGGGGCCTCCTACGAGCAGTACTTC.

This chain connects TRBV7-8 to TRBJ2-7, with 8 nucleotides matching TRBD2. Germline assignment: CDR1 SGHVS and CDR2 FQNEAQ. The junction had 11 bases not matched to a gene; V was cut back by 4 bases and J by 6 bases. The CDR3 runs 15 residues. In nucleotides, the CDR3 is TGTGCCAGCAGCTGGTCTAGAGCGGGAGCAGGCGAGCAGTACTTC. It yields the protein CASSWSRAGAGEQYF.

The chain uses TRBV9 and TRBJ2-1; 8 bases align to TRBD2. The germline gives CDR1 SGDLS, CDR2 YYNGEE. The CDR3 extends over 15 amino acids. Unmatched junction bases numbered 6, after V lost 1 base and J lost 6 bases. CDR3 loop: CASSVKTSVLNEQFF. The CDR3 DNA follows: TGTGCCAGCAGCGTAAAGACTAGCGTTCTCAATGAGCAGTTCTTC.

The V and J genes are TRBV7-2 and TRBJ1-1; perhaps TRBD1 as D (6 bases). The CDR3 contains 15 residues. Per germline, CDR1 SGHTA and CDR2 FQGNSA. The ends were cut back, 8 bases at V and 4 bases at J, with 20 bases in the middle. The CDR3 sequence is CASVSGEGGFTEAFF. Written as DNA, the CDR3 is TGTGCCAGCGTCTCGGGGGAGGGGGGATTCACTGAAGCTTTCTTT.

The chain joins TRBV5-4 to TRBJ2-1; maybe TRBD2 (6 bases). V lost 5 bases to trimming and J lost 0 bases, with 15 bases between them. Germline CDR1 and CDR2: SGHNT and YYREEE (reference sequence). The CDR3 extends over 16 amino acids. The CDR3 sequence: CASSRLEGSSYNEQFF. The DNA of the CDR3 is TGTGCCAGCAGTCGGTTGGAGGGGAGCTCCTACAATGAGCAGTTCTTC.

This chain joins TRBV6-5 and TRBJ2-7, with D tentatively TRBD2 (5 bases). The ends were cut back, 4 bases at V and 0 bases at J, with 13 bases in the middle. Germline V gene data show CDR1 as MNHEY and CDR2 as SVGAGI. The CDR3 spans 15 residues. The CDR3 sequence: CASSLRADSSYEQYF. The CDR3 DNA follows: TGTGCCAGCAGTTTAAGAGCGGATAGCTCCTACGAGCAGTACTTC.

This chain joins TRBV27 and TRBJ1-5, with 9 bases aligning to TRBD1. CDR3 length: 13 residues. V was pared by 6 bases and J by 7 bases, with 4 bases of the junction left unmatched. Germline-derived CDR1 and CDR2 are MNHEY and SMNVEV (reference sequence). Here the CDR3 DNA reads TGTGCCAGCAGGGGACAGGGAGGACAGCCCCAGCATTTT. Protein product: CASRGQGGQPQHF.

CDR3 in DNA: TGTGCCAGCTCACCGGGACAGGGGGCAGCTGAAGCTTTCTTT. Its protein is CASSPGQGAAEAFF. The chain couples TRBV18 to TRBJ1-1; TRBD1 matches 12 bases. CDR1 and CDR2 from the germline V gene are KGHSH and LQKENI. V was clipped by 3 bases and J by 6 bases; unmatched bases: 2. The CDR3 has 14 residues.

The rearrangement links TRBV25-1 to TRBJ1-2; 7 bases align to TRBD1. Trimming removed 2 bases from V and 7 bases from J; junction bases left unmatched: 13. In germline, CDR1 is MGHDK, CDR2 SYGVNS. The CDR3 is made up of 16 amino acids. CDR3 amino acids: CASSESLAGGIRGYTF. The CDR3 DNA reads TGTGCCAGCAGTGAAAGCTTGGCAGGGGGAATTCGTGGCTACACCTTC.

The chain employs TRBV2 and TRBJ1-6; 10 positions match TRBD1. Germline lookup yields CDR1 SNHLY and CDR2 FYNNEI. The CDR3 has 16 residues. With 3 bases clipped from V and 9 bases from J, the junction kept 8 bases outside the gene matches. Here the CDR3 DNA reads TGTGCCAGCAGTGAGTACAGGACAGGGGGAATTTCACCCCTCCACTTT. As protein: CASSEYRTGGISPLHF. Filled out from reference TRBV2 and TRBJ1-6, the complete variable domain reads EPEVTQTPSHQVTQMGQEVILRCVPISNHLYFYWYRQILGQKVEFLVSFYNNEISEKSEIFDDQFSVERPDGSNFTLKIRSTKLEDSAMYFCASSEYRTGGISPLHFGNGTRLTVT.

Written as DNA, the CDR3 is TGTGCCAGCAGCTGGGATTTAGTGGTTTCGGGAGAGCAGTACTTC. It translates to CASSWDLVVSGEQYF. The rearrangement uses TRBV7-2 and TRBJ2-7; possible D gene TRBD2, 5 bases. The CDR3 length is 15 residues. V lost 4 bases and J 7 bases, leaving 20 bases between the germline ends. From germline, CDR1 is SGHTA and CDR2 FQGNSA.